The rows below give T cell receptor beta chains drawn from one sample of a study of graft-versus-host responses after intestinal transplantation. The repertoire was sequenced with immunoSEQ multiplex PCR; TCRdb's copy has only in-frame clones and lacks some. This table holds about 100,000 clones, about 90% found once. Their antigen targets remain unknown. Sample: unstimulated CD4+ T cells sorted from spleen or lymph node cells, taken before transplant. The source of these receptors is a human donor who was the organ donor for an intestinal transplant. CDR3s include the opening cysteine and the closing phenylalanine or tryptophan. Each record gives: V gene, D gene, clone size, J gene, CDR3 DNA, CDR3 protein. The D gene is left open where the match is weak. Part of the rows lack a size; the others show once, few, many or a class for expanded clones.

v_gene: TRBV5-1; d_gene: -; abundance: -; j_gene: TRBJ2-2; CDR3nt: TGCGCCAGCAGCTTACCGATCTACCAGGGTTCCGGGGAGCTGTTTTTT; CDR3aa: CASSLPIYQGSGELFF
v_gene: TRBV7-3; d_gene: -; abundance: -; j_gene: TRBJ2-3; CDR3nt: TGTGCCAGCAGGTTTAGTTCCACAGATACGCAGTATTTT; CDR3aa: CASRFSSTDTQYF
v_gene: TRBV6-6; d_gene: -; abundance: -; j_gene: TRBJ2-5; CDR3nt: TGTGCCAGCATGCCTGGACAGCTTCAAGAGACCCAGTACTTC; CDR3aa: CASMPGQLQETQYF
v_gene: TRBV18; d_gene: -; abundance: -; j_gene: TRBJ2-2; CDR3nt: TGTGCCAGCTCACCAGGCACGGGGGAGCTGTTTTTT; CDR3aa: CASSPGTGELFF
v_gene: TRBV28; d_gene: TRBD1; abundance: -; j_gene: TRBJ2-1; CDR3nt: TGTGCCAGCAGATCAACCGGGACAGTCAGCTCCTACAATGAGCAGTTCTTC; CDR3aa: CASRSTGTVSSYNEQFF
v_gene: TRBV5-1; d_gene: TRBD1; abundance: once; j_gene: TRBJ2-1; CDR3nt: TGCGCCAGCAGCTCGGACAGGGGGCTCCCTTTAAATGAGCAGTTCTTC; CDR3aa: CASSSDRGLPLNEQFF
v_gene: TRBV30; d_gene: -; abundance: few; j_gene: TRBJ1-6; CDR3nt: TGTGCCTGGAGTAGGACCCACGGCGGTTCACCCCTCCACTTT; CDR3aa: CAWSRTHGGSPLHF
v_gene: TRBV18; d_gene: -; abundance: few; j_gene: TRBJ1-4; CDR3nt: TGTGCCAGCTCACCCACGACGGGGAATTATGAAAAACTGTTTTTT; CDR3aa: CASSPTTGNYEKLFF
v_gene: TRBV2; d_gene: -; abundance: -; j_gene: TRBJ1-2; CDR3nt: TGTGCCAGCAGTGAAGCGCCCCAGATCGGCAATGGCTACACCTTC; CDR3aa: CASSEAPQIGNGYTF
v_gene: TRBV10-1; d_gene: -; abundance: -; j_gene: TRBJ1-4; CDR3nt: TGCGCCAGCAGTGATCGGGGATCTGGTGAAAAACTGTTTTTT; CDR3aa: CASSDRGSGEKLFF
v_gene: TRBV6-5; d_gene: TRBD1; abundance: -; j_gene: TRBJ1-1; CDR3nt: TGTGCCAGCAGTTCACCGGGACAGGGGTTTACTGAAGCTTTCTTT; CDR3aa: CASSSPGQGFTEAFF
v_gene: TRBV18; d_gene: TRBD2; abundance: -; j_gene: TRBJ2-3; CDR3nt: TGTGCCAGCTCACCACCAGTACTAGCGGGGCCTAGCACAGATACGCAGTATTTT; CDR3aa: CASSPPVLAGPSTDTQYF
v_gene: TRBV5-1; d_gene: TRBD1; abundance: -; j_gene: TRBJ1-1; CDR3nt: TGCGCCAGCAGCTTGGATCGACAGGGAGCAGAAGCTTTCTTT; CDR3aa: CASSLDRQGAEAFF
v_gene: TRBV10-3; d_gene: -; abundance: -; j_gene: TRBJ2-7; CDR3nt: TGTGCCATCAGTGATACCTATCGGGACACCTACGAGCAGTACTTC; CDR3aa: CAISDTYRDTYEQYF
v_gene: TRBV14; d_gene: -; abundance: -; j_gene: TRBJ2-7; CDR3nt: TGTGCCAGCAGCCAAGAAGGGTTGGGGACTCAGTACTTC; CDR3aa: CASSQEGLGTQYF
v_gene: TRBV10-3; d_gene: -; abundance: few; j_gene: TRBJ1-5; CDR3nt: TGTGCCATCAGTGATTGGGGGTTAGGCCAGCCCCAGCATTTT; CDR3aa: CAISDWGLGQPQHF
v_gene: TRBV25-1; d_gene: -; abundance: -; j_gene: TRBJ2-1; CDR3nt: TGTGCCAGCAGTGCGAGACAGACCCCTAAAAATGAGCAGTTCTTC; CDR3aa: CASSARQTPKNEQFF
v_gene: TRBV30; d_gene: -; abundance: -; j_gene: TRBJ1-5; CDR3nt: TGTGCCTGGAGGAAGGGCAATCAGCCCCAGCATTTT; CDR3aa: CAWRKGNQPQHF
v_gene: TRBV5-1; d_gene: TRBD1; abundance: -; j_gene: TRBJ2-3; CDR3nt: TGCGCCAGCAGCCTACAGGGGGCGAGCACAGATACGCAGTATTTT; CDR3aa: CASSLQGASTDTQYF
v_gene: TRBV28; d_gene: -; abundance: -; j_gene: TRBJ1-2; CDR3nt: TGTGCCAGCAGTCCCCGACTCGGGGATGGCTACACCTTC; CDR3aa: CASSPRLGDGYTF
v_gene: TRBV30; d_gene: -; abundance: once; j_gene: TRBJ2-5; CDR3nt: TGTGCCTGGACAGGGGTGCCTGAGACCCAGTACTTC; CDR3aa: CAWTGVPETQYF
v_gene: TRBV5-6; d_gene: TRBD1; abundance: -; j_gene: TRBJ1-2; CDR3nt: TGTGCCAGCAGCTTCCGGGACAGGCCTAACTATGGCTACACCTTC; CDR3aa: CASSFRDRPNYGYTF
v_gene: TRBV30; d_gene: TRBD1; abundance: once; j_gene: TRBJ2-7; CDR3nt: TGTGCCTGGAGAGGGCTATTCACAGGGGTAAGGGAAGAGCAGTACTTC; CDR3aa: CAWRGLFTGVREEQYF
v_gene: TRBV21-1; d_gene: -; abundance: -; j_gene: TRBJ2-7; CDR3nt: TGTGCCAGCAGCAACGAAGAACCGGGACGGTTGTACGAGCAGTACTTC; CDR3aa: CASSNEEPGRLYEQYF
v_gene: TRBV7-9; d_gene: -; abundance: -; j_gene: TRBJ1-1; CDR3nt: TGTGCCAGCAGCTTATCGGCGGGGACTGAAGCTTTCTTT; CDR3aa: CASSLSAGTEAFF
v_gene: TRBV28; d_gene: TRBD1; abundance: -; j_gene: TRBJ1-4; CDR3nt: TGTGCCAGTAGTGCGGGGACAGGGGATGAAAAACTGTTTTTT; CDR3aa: CASSAGTGDEKLFF
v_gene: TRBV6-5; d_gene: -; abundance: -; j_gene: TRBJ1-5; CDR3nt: TGTGCCAGCTCGGATAGCAATCAGCCCCAGCATTTT; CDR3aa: CASSDSNQPQHF
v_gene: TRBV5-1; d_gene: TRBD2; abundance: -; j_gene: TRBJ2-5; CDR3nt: TGCGCCAGCAGCGTAGCGGGGGGGGACGAAGAGACCCAGTACTTC; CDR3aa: CASSVAGGDEETQYF
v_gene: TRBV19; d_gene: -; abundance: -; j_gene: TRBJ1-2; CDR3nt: TGTGCCAGTAGTCTCAGGACCCGGATAGGGTACACCTTC; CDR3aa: CASSLRTRIGYTF
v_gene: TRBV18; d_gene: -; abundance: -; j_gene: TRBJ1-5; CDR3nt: TGTGCCAGCTCGGACTCGAGGGGAGATCCCCAGCATTTT; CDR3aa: CASSDSRGDPQHF
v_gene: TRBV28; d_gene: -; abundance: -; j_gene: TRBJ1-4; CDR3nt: TGTGCCAGCAGCATTAGTGGTGAAAAACTGTTTTTT; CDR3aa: CASSISGEKLFF
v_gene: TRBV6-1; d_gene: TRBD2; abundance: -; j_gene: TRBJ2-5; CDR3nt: TGTGCCAGCAACCCCGGGGGCGGGGGGCAAGAGACCCAGTACTTC; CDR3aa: CASNPGGGGQETQYF
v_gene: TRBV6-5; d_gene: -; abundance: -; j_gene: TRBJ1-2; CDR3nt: TGTGCCAGCAGCTTGGGACCGCATTATGGCTACACCTTC; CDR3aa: CASSLGPHYGYTF
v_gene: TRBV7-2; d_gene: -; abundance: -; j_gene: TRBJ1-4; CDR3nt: TGTGCCAGCAGCTTAAACGGGGTAGAAAAACTGTTTTTT; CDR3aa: CASSLNGVEKLFF
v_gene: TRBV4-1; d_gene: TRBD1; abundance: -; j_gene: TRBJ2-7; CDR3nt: TGCGCCAGCAGCCACCCGGGACAGGGTATTTACGAGCAGTACTTC; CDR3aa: CASSHPGQGIYEQYF
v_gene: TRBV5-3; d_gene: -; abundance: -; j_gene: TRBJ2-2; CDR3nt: TGTGCCAGAAGCTTTATCGGGGAGCTGTTTTTT; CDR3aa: CARSFIGELFF
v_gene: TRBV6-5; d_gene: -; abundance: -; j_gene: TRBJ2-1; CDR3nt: TGTGCCAGCAGTTCCAGGGTCCCCTACAATGAGCAGTTCTTC; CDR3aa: CASSSRVPYNEQFF
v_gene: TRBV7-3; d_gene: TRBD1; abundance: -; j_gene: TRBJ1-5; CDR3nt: TGTGCCAGCAGCTCCGTCCGGGACAGGGGCTATCAGCCCCAGCATTTT; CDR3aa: CASSSVRDRGYQPQHF
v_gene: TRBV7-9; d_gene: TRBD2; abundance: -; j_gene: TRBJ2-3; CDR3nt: TGTGCCAGCAGCCGGACTAGCGGGACAGATACGCAGTATTTT; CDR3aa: CASSRTSGTDTQYF
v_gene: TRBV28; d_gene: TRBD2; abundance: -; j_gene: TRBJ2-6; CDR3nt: TGTGCCAGCAGTTTATCGCGGGGGGCATGGTCTGGGGCCAACGTCCTGACTTTC; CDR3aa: CASSLSRGAWSGANVLTF
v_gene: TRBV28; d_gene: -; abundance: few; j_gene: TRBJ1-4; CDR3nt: TGTGCCAGCACCAAGTTAGAACGTAATGAAAAACTGTTTTTT; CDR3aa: CASTKLERNEKLFF
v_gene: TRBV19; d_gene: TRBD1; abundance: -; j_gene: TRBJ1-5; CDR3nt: TGTGCCAGTAGCCGGACAGGGAAGGGCAATCAGCCCCAGCATTTT; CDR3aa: CASSRTGKGNQPQHF
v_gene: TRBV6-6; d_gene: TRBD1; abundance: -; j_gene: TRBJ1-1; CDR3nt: TGTGCCAGCAGTTCCGGACAGGGGACTGAAGCTTTCTTT; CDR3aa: CASSSGQGTEAFF
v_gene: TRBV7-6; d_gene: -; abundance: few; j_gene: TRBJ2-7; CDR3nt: TGTGCCAGCAGCTTAGCCCAGGACACAACCTACGAGCAGTACTTC; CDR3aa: CASSLAQDTTYEQYF
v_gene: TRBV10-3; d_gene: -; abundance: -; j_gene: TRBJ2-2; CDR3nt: TGTGCCATCACCCCAACTGCTAACACCGGGGAGCTGTTTTTT; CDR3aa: CAITPTANTGELFF
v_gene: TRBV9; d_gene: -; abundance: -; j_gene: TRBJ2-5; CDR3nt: TGTGCCAGCAGCCCGGGGGCGAACCAAGAGACCCAGTACTTC; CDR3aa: CASSPGANQETQYF
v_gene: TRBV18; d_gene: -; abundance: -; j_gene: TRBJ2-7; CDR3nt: TGTGCCAGCTCACCACCAGGACCCTCGAGCTCCTACGAGCAGTACTTC; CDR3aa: CASSPPGPSSSYEQYF
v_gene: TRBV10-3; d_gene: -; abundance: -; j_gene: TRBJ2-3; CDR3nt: TGTGCCATCAACCATGCGGGGAGCACAGATACGCAGTATTTT; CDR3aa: CAINHAGSTDTQYF
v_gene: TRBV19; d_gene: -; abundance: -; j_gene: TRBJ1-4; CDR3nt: TGTGCCAGTGCGGGGGTAGTCGGTGAAAAACTGTTTTTT; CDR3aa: CASAGVVGEKLFF
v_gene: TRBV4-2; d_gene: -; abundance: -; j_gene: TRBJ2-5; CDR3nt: TGTGCCAGCAGCCAAGACACAGGACGTGGGCTTCAAGAGACCCAGTACTTC; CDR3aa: CASSQDTGRGLQETQYF
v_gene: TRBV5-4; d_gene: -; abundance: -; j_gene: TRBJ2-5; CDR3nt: TGTGCCAGCAGCCTGATTGGGACGGAGACCCAGTACTTC; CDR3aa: CASSLIGTETQYF
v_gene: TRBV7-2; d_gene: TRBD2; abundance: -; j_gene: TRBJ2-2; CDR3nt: TGTGCCAGCAGCTTAGCTAGCGGGGTCACCGGGGAGCTGTTTTTT; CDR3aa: CASSLASGVTGELFF
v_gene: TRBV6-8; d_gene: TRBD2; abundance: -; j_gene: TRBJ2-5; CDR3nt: TGTGCCAGCAGTTCTAGCGGGGGGGACGGACCCCGGGAGACCCAGTACTTC; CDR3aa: CASSSSGGDGPRETQYF
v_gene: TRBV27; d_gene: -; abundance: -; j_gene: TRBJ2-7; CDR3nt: TGTGCCAGCAGTCAGGGAAAGGGGCTCTGGTACGAGCAGTACTTC; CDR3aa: CASSQGKGLWYEQYF
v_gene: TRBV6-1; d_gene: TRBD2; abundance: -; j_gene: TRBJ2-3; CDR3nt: TGTGCCAGCAGTGTAGCGGGGCCTACATCAGATACGCAGTATTTT; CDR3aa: CASSVAGPTSDTQYF